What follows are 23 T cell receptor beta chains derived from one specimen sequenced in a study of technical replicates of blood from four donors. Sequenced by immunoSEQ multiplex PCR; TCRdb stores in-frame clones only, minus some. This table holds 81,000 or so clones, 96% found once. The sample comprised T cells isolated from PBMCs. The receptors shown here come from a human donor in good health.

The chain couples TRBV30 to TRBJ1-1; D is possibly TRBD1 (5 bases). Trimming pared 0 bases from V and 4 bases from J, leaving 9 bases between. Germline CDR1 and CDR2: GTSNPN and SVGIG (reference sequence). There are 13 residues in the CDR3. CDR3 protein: CAWSVSGGTEAFF. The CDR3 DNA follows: TGTGCCTGGAGTGTATCCGGGGGCACTGAAGCTTTCTTT.

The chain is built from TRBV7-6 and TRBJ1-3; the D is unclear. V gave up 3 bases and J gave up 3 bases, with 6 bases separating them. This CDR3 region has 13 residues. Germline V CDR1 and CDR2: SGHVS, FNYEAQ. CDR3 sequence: CASSLGSGNTIYF. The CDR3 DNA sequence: TGTGCCAGCAGCTTGGGGAGTGGAAACACCATATATTTT.

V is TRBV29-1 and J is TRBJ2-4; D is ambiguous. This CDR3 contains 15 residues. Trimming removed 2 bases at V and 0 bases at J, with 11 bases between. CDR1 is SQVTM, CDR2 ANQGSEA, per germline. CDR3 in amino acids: CSVEFPLIAKNIQYF. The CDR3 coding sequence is TGCAGCGTTGAATTCCCTTTAATAGCCAAAAACATTCAGTACTTC.

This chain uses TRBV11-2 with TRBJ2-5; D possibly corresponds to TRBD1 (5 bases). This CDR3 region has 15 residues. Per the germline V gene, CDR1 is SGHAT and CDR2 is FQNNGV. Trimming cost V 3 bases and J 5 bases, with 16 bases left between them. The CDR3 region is CASSFYDRLRETQYF. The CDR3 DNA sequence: TGTGCCAGCAGCTTTTACGACAGACTGAGGGAGACCCAGTACTTC.

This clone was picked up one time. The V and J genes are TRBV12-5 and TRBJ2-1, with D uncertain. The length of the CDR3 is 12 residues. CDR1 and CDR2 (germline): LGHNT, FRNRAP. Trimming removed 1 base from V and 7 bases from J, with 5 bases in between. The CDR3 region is CASGLGRNEQFF. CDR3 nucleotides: TGTGCTAGTGGTTTGGGGCGGAATGAGCAGTTCTTC. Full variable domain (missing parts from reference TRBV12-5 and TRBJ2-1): DARVTQTPRHKVTEMGQEVTMRCQPILGHNTVFWYRQTMMQGLELLAYFRNRAPLDDSGMPKDRFSAEMPDATLATLKIQPSEPRDSAVYFCASGLGRNEQFFGPGTRLTVL.

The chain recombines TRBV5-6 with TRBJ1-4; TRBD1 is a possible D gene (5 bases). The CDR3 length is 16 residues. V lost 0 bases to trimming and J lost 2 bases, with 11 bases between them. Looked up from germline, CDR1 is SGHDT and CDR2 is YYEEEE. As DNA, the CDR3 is TGTGCCAGCAGCTTGGAGGGGTTAGGGACTAATGAAAAACTGTTTTTT. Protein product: CASSLEGLGTNEKLFF.

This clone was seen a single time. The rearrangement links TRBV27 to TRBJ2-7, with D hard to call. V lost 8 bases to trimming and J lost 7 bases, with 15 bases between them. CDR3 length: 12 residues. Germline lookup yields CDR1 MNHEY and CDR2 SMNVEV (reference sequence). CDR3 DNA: TGTGCCAGCGGCTTCGCTTCGTCTGAGCAGTACTTC. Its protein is CASGFASSEQYF.

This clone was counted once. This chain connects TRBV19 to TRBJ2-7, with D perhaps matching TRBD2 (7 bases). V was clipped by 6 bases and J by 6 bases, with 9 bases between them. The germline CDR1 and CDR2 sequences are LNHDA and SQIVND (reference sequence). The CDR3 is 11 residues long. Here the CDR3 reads CASRGGLEQYF. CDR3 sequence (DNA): TGTGCCAGTAGGGGGGGGCTCGAGCAGTACTTC.

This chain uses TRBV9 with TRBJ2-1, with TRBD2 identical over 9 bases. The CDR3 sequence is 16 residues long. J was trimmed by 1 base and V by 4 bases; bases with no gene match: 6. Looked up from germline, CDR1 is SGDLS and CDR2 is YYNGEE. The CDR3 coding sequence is TGTGCCAGCAGCTTAGTAAGCGGGGGGTCCTACAATGAGCAGTTCTTC. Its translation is CASSLVSGGSYNEQFF.

In nucleotides, the CDR3 is TGTGCCAGCAGCTTGGACAGGGGGTGGGAGCAGTACTTC. Amino acid sequence: CASSLDRGWEQYF. The chain combines TRBV5-4 with TRBJ2-7; TRBD1 agrees at 8 bases. Per germline, CDR1 SGHNT and CDR2 YYREEE (reference sequence). There are 13 residues in the CDR3. V gave up 0 bases and J gave up 7 bases; unmatched junction bases: 3. Looking up the rest from reference TRBV5-4 and TRBJ2-7 gives the full variable domain: ETGVTQSPTHLIKTRGQQVTLRCSSQSGHNTVSWYQQALGQGPQFIFQYYREEENGRGNFPPRFSGLQFPNYSSELNVNALELDDSALYLCASSLDRGWEQYFGPGTRLTVT.

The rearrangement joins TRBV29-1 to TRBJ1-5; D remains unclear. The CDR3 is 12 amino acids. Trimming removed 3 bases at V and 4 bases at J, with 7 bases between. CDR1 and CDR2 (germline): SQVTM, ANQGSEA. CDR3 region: CSVEGANQPQHF. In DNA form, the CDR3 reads TGCAGCGTTGAGGGAGCTAATCAGCCCCAGCATTTT.

The CDR3 protein is CASSVGTGGFYEQYF. The CDR3 bases are TGTGCCAGCAGCGTCGGAACAGGGGGCTTCTACGAGCAGTACTTC. V gene TRBV9 combines with J gene TRBJ2-7, with 9 bases matching TRBD1. Germline CDR1 reads SGDLS; CDR2 reads YYNGEE. The trim removed 2 bases at V and 3 bases at J, leaving 6 bases unmatched. The CDR3 extends over 15 amino acids. The variable domain in full, completed from reference TRBV9 and TRBJ2-7, reads DSGVTQTPKHLITATGQRVTLRCSPRSGDLSVYWYQQSLDQGLQFLIQYYNGEERAKGNILERFSAQQFPDLHSELNLSSLELGDSALYFCASSVGTGGFYEQYFGPGTRLTVT.

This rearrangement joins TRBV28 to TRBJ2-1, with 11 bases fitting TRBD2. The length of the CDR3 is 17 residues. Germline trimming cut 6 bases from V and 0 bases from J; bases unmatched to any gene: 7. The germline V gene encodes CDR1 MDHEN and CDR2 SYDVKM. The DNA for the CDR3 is TGTGCCAGCAGCTCTCGGACTAGCGGGCTCTCCTACAATGAGCAGTTCTTC. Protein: CASSSRTSGLSYNEQFF.

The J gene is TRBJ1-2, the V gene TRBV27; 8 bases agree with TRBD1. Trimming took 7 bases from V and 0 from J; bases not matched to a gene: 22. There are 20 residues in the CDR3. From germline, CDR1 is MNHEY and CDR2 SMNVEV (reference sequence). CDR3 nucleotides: TGTGCCAGCATGCGGCAGGGGGCACCCCATCTCGAAAACACTAACTATGGCTACACCTTC. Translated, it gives CASMRQGAPHLENTNYGYTF.

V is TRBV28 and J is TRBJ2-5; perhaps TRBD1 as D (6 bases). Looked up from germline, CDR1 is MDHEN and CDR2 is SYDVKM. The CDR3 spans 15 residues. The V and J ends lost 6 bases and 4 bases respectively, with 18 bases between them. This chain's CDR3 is CASSIHQGSGETQYF. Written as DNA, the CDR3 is TGTGCCAGCAGCATTCACCAGGGGAGTGGAGAGACCCAGTACTTC.

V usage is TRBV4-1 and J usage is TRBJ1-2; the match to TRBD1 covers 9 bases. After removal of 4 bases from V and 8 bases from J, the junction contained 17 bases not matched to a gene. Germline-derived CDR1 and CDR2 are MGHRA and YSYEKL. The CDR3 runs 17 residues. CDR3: CASSLLPPPGTGKGYTF. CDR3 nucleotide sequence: TGCGCCAGCAGCCTACTACCTCCTCCCGGGACAGGGAAGGGCTACACCTTC.

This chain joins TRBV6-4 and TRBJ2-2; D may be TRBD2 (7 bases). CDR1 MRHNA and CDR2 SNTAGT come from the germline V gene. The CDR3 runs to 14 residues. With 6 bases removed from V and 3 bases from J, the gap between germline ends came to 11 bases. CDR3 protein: CASRGGAHTGELFF. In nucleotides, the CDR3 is TGTGCCAGCAGAGGGGGGGCCCACACCGGGGAGCTGTTTTTT.

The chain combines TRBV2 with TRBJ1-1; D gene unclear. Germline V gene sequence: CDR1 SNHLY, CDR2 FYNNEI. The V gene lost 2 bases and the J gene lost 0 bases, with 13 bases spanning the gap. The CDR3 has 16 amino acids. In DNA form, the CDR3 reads TGTGCCAGCAGTGAACCGGGGTTAAGGGTGAACACTGAAGCTTTCTTT. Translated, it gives CASSEPGLRVNTEAFF.

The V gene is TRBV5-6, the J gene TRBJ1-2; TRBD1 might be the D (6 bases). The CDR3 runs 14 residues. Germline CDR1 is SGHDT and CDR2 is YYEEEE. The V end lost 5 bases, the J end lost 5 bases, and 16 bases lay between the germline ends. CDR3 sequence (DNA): TGTGCCAGCAGAAAGGACAGCCAACTTTATGGCTACACCTTC. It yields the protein CASRKDSQLYGYTF.

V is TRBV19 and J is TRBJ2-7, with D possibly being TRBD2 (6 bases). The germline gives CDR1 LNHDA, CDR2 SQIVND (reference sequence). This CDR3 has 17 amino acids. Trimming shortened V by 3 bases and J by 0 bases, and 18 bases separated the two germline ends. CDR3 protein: CASSIGTGTYLSYEQYF. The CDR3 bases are TGTGCCAGTAGTATTGGAACCGGGACTTACCTCTCCTACGAGCAGTACTTC.

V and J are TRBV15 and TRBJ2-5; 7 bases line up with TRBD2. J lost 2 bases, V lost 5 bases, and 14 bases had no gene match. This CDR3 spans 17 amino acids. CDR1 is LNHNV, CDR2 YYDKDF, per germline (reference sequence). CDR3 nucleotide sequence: TGTGCCACCAGCGCTTTGGGGGGGACTCCCGGGCAAGAGACCCAGTACTTC. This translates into CATSALGGTPGQETQYF. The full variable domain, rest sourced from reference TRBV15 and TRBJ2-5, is DAMVIQNPRYQVTQFGKPVTLSCSQTLNHNVMYWYQQKSSQAPKLLFHYYDKDFNNEADTPDNFQSRRPNTSFCFLDIRSPGLGDTAMYLCATSALGGTPGQETQYFGPGTRLLVL.

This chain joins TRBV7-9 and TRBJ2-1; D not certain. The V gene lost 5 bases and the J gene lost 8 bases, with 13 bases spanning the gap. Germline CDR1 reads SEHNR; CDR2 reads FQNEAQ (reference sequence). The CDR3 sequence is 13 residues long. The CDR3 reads CASSQAPRDEQFF. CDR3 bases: TGTGCCAGCAGCCAAGCCCCTAGAGATGAGCAGTTCTTC.

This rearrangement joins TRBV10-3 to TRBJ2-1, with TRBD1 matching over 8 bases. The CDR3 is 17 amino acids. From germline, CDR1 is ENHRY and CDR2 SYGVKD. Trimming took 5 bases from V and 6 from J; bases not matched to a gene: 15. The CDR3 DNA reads TGTGCCATCAGTACCACCGGACAGGGCCTCCCTGGCAATGAGCAGTTCTTC. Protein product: CAISTTGQGLPGNEQFF.